This TCR beta chain was retrieved from a study of glioma-infiltrating T cells. Amplification of TCR alpha and beta CDR3 regions from RNA used iRepertoire nested multiplex PCR. One entry per CDR3 protein results from TCRdb running MiXCR on the multiplex PCR reads. The table shows roughly 350,000 distinct CDR3 sequences, with roughly two fifths occurring only once. CDR1 MNHNS and CDR2 SASEGT come from the germline V gene. The CDR3 runs 14 residues. The V end lost 5 bases, the J end lost 5 bases, and 12 bases lay between the germline ends. This clonotype was picked up many times. Sequencing was done on a sample of glioma tissue, nonneoplastic brain tissue, or PBMCs (not recorded which). The sequence derives from a human donor with low-grade glioma or glioblastoma, undergoing nonglioma brain surgery, or in good health (not recorded which). The chain links TRBV6-1 to TRBJ2-2; D unresolved. The chain's CDR3 is CASSSVGWTGELFF. CDR3 nucleotide sequence: TGTGCCAGCAGTTCAGTGGGTTGGACCGGGGAGCTGTTTTTT.